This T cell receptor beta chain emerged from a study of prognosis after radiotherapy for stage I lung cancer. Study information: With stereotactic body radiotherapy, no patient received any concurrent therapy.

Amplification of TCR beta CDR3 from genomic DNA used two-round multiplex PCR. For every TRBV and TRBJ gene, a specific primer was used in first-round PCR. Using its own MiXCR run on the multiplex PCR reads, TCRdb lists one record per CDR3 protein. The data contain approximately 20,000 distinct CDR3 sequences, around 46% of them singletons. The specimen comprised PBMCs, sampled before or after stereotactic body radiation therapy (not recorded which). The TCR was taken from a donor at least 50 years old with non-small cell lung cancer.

In nucleotides, the CDR3 is TGCGCCAGCAGAATCGAGCTAGCGGAAGATACGCAGTATTTT. Its translation is CASRIELAEDTQYF. V is TRBV5-1 and J is TRBJ2-3, with 7 bases aligning to TRBD2. V was clipped by 5 bases and J by 5 bases; unmatched bases: 8. Looked up from germline, CDR1 is SGHRS and CDR2 is YFSETQ. This CDR3 has 14 amino acids.